Below, 25 T cell receptor beta chains from the same sample are listed, as sequenced in a study of blood T cell repertoires in COVID-19. TCRdb keeps only in-frame clones here, not all; method: immunoSEQ multiplex PCR. In the table there are a few hundred thousand clones, about 90% of which are singletons. The sequencing input was peripheral blood. The source is a woman in her thirties or forties with COVID-19, enrolled during active disease.

The V gene is TRBV24-1, the J gene TRBJ2-1, with 9 bases aligning to TRBD1. Germline CDR1 reads KGHDR; CDR2 reads SFDVKD. Trimming at V came to 4 bases and at J to 8 bases, leaving 11 bases not matched to a gene. The CDR3 runs to 16 residues. CDR3 sequence (DNA): TGTGCCACCAGTGACACCGGGACAGGGTTTGTGGATGAGCAGTTCTTC. Its translation: CATSDTGTGFVDEQFF.

The V gene is TRBV19, the J gene TRBJ1-5; weak D call: TRBD1 (5 bases). Germline V CDR1 and CDR2: LNHDA, SQIVND (reference sequence). This CDR3 region has 16 residues. V lost 3 bases to trimming and J lost 2 bases, with 14 bases between them. CDR3 bases: TGTGCCAGTAGTATGGGGCACCCCAGGGGCAATCAGCCCCAGCATTTT. Its protein product is CASSMGHPRGNQPQHF.

The V and J genes are TRBV7-2 and TRBJ2-2; D unclear. CDR3 size: 13 residues. Trimming removed 4 bases at V and 5 bases at J, with 8 bases between. CDR1 SGHTA and CDR2 FQGNSA come from the germline V gene. The CDR3 DNA sequence: TGTGCCAGCAGCTCCCGTCCGACCGGGGAGCTGTTTTTT. This codes for CASSSRPTGELFF.

In its sample, this clone was seen a few times. The gene calls are TRBV7-9 and TRBJ1-1; maybe TRBD1 (5 bases). Germline CDR1 SEHNR, CDR2 FQNEAQ (reference sequence). Trimming stripped 5 bases from V and 11 bases from J, with 18 bases between. The CDR3 length is 13 residues. CDR3 DNA: TGTGCCAGCAGCCCATCCGGGGGGGAGAGGGCTTTCTTT. Translation gives CASSPSGGERAFF.

In this sample, this clone turned up a few times. The V gene is TRBV6-2 or TRBV6-3, the J gene TRBJ1-1; weak D call: TRBD1 (5 bases). Per germline, CDR1 MNHEY and CDR2 SVGEGT. V was clipped by 7 bases and J by 0 bases, with 21 bases between them. The CDR3 length is 17 residues. The CDR3 spells CASNPVGLIPMNTEAFF. The DNA for the CDR3 is TGTGCCAGCAACCCAGTGGGGCTTATACCCATGAACACTGAAGCTTTCTTT.

This chain joins TRBV12-3 or TRBV12-4 and TRBJ1-2, with D tentatively TRBD1 (6 bases). The CDR3 spans 13 residues. The V and J ends lost 1 base and 6 bases respectively, with 9 bases between them. CDR3 sequence (DNA): TGTGCCAGCAGTTTAGGTGCAGGGGATGGCTACACCTTC. This codes for CASSLGAGDGYTF.

The J gene is TRBJ2-1, the V gene TRBV7-3, with TRBD2 matching 9 bases. Germline CDR1 reads SGHTA; CDR2 reads FQGTGA. The V and J ends lost 2 bases and 0 bases, in that order; junction bases with no gene match: 11. The CDR3 contains 19 residues. The CDR3 DNA reads as TGTGCCAGCAGCTTATTCATGGCGGGAGGGTGGAGCTCCTACAATGAGCAGTTCTTC. Residues: CASSLFMAGGWSSYNEQFF.

V gene TRBV2 combines with J gene TRBJ2-5, with 10 bases that match TRBD2. This CDR3 has 16 residues. CDR1 and CDR2 from the germline V gene are SNHLY and FYNNEI. After removal of 3 bases from V and 2 bases from J, the junction contained 6 bases not matched to a gene. CDR3 sequence reads: CASSDVLAGRQETQYF. CDR3 DNA: TGTGCCAGCAGTGATGTACTAGCGGGACGGCAAGAGACCCAGTACTTC.

This chain links TRBV7-2 with TRBJ1-6; 8 bases map to TRBD1. With V trimmed by 5 bases and J by 4 bases, 4 bases remained unmatched. The CDR3 extends over 15 amino acids. Germline V gene sequence: CDR1 SGHTA, CDR2 FQGNSA. This chain's CDR3 is CASSGRQGYNSPLHF. The CDR3 nucleotides read TGTGCCAGCAGCGGGAGACAGGGGTATAATTCACCCCTCCACTTT. Full variable domain (remainder filled in from reference TRBV7-2 and TRBJ1-6): GAGVSQSPSNKVTEKGKDVELRCDPISGHTALYWYRQSLGQGLEFLIYFQGNSAPDKSGLPSDRFSAERTGGSVSTLTIQRTQQEDSAVYLCASSGRQGYNSPLHFGNGTRLTVT.

The rearrangement joins TRBV24-1 to TRBJ1-2; D unclear. V was shortened by 6 bases and J by 5 bases, with 18 bases between the two germline ends. In germline, CDR1 is KGHDR, CDR2 SFDVKD. CDR3 size: 15 residues. The CDR3 DNA reads as TGTGCCACCAGTAGTAGGAGTACACCATTTTATGGCTACACCTTC. Protein: CATSSRSTPFYGYTF.

The table lists this clone with a count of one. The V gene is TRBV5-1, the J gene TRBJ2-1, with D possibly TRBD2 on 6 matching bases. V shed 1 base and J shed 4 bases, with 15 bases lying between them. CDR3 length: 16 amino acids. The germline V gene encodes CDR1 SGHRS and CDR2 YFSETQ. CDR3 DNA sequence: TGCGCCAGCAGCTTGTCGCCCGGGACTTCTTACAATGAGCAGTTCTTC. This encodes CASSLSPGTSYNEQFF.

There are a few counts of this clone. V usage is TRBV5-1 and J usage is TRBJ1-6, with 10 nucleotides matching TRBD1. CDR3 length: 18 residues. After removal of 4 bases from V and 7 bases from J, the junction contained 14 bases not matched to a gene. Germline CDR1 reads SGHRS; CDR2 reads YFSETQ. The CDR3 loop is CASSALGTGVDLNSPLHF. As DNA, the CDR3 is TGCGCCAGCAGCGCCCTAGGGACAGGGGTCGACCTAAATTCACCCCTCCACTTT.

The chain recombines TRBV14 with TRBJ1-2; D gene ambiguous. The CDR3 is 14 amino acids. The ends were cut back, 1 base at V and 8 bases at J, with 14 bases in the middle. CDR1 and CDR2 (germline): SGHDN, FVKESK. The CDR3 region is CASSQALPSIGYTF. CDR3 bases: TGTGCCAGCAGCCAAGCTCTGCCCAGTATCGGCTACACCTTC.

The genes are TRBV7-2 and TRBJ2-5; D might be TRBD1 (6 bases). V gave up 5 bases and J gave up 4 bases, with 17 bases separating them. The CDR3 is made up of 15 amino acids. Germline CDR1 and CDR2: SGHTA and FQGNSA. The DNA of the CDR3 is TGTGCCAGCAGCCCCGCCCCGGACAGTAGAGAGACCCAGTACTTC. It specifies CASSPAPDSRETQYF.

V usage is TRBV6-5 and J usage is TRBJ1-5; a weak D match, TRBD1 (6 bases). Between the trimmed V and J ends, which lost 4 bases and 7 bases, there was a span of 14 bases. This CDR3 is built from 14 residues. Germline CDR1 and CDR2: MNHEY and SVGAGI. The CDR3 loop is CASSWQQGNQPQHF. In nucleotides, the CDR3 is TGTGCCAGCAGTTGGCAACAGGGAAACCAGCCCCAGCATTTT.

The chain recombines TRBV5-1 with TRBJ2-1; 10 positions match TRBD2. The germline gives CDR1 SGHRS, CDR2 YFSETQ. This CDR3 has 14 residues. V was pared by 4 bases and J by 9 bases, with 7 bases of the junction left unmatched. The CDR3, as DNA: TGCGCCAGCAGCACGGGACTAGCGATTAGTGAGCAGTTCTTC. Protein: CASSTGLAISEQFF. The full variable domain, with the rest looked up from reference TRBV5-1 and TRBJ2-1, is KAGVTQTPRYLIKTRGQQVTLSCSPISGHRSVSWYQQTPGQGLQFLFEYFSETQRNKGNFPGRFSGRQFSNSRSEMNVSTLELGDSALYLCASSTGLAISEQFFGPGTRLTVL.

The chain joins TRBV27 to TRBJ1-2, with 7 bases fitting TRBD1. The CDR3 consists of 14 residues. CDR1 and CDR2 (germline): MNHEY, SMNVEV (reference sequence). Germline trimming cut 3 bases from V and 8 bases from J; bases unmatched to any gene: 9. In DNA, the CDR3 is TGTGCCAGCAGTTTTGCAGGGGGGTTCTACGGCTACACCTTC. Its translation is CASSFAGGFYGYTF.

The chain carries TRBV6-5 and TRBJ1-1; D not certain. Germline assignment: CDR1 MNHEY and CDR2 SVGAGI. Trimming removed 6 bases from V and 1 base from J, with 15 bases in between. The CDR3 is 15 amino acids. CDR3 protein: CASREDTNGNTEAFF. The CDR3 nucleotides read TGTGCCAGCAGGGAGGATACGAACGGGAACACTGAAGCTTTCTTT.

The CDR3 is CASSGKGQVKNEQFF. CDR3 DNA sequence: TGTGCCAGCAGTGGTAAGGGACAGGTAAAAAATGAGCAGTTCTTC. The chain carries TRBV6-2 or TRBV6-3 and TRBJ2-1, with 8 bases matching TRBD1. The V segment lost 5 bases and the J segment 7 bases; nucleotides outside the gene matches: 10. Germline V lookup: CDR1 MNHEY, CDR2 SVGEGT. CDR3 length equals 15 residues.

The J gene is TRBJ1-5, the V gene TRBV5-7, with TRBD1 as a possible D gene (5 bases). TRBV5-7 is treated as an ORF (open reading frame) with a function not yet certain. The CDR3 length is 17 residues. Trimming left V 3 bases short and J 6 bases short, with 22 bases between. CDR3 region: CASSSEGPGVGGQPQHF. CDR3 sequence (DNA): TGTGCCAGCAGCTCCGAGGGGCCCGGGGTGGGGGGTCAGCCCCAGCATTTT.

This rearrangement joins TRBV28 to TRBJ1-2; 7 nucleotides line up with TRBD1. V was pared by 5 bases and J by 4 bases, with 13 bases of the junction left unmatched. The CDR3 runs to 16 residues. CDR1 and CDR2 from the germline V gene are MDHEN and SYDVKM. This CDR3 reads CASSPPSQGVFYGYTF. CDR3 coding DNA: TGTGCCAGCAGTCCCCCTTCTCAGGGGGTGTTCTATGGCTACACCTTC.

The CDR3 nucleotides are TGCGCCAGCAGCCAAGATTCGGGCAGGGCCCTCATGAACACTGAAGCTTTCTTT. Protein sequence: CASSQDSGRALMNTEAFF. This chain uses TRBV4-3 with TRBJ1-1; a possible D gene is TRBD1 (5 bases). Germline V lookup: CDR1 LGHNA, CDR2 YSLEER. Trimming pared 0 bases from V and 0 bases from J, leaving 17 bases between. This CDR3 has 18 amino acids.

CDR3 in amino acids: CAISVTSGSGTDTQYF. CDR3 nucleotide sequence: TGTGCCATCAGTGTTACTAGCGGCAGTGGCACAGATACGCAGTATTTT. The chain recombines TRBV10-3 with TRBJ2-3; 8 bases align to TRBD2. The CDR3 extends over 16 amino acids. J lost 1 base, V lost 4 bases, and 7 bases had no gene match. Germline assignment: CDR1 ENHRY and CDR2 SYGVKD.

The CDR3 region is CASSVGSIRGLSGNTIYF. The CDR3, as DNA: TGTGCCAGCAGCGTAGGGTCAATTAGGGGACTCTCTGGAAACACCATATATTTT. The V and J genes are TRBV9 and TRBJ1-3; D might be TRBD1 (5 bases). The CDR3 is 18 residues long. V was pared by 0 bases and J by 0 bases, with 16 bases between. CDR1 is SGDLS and CDR2 is YYNGEE in the germline V gene. The whole variable domain, filled in from reference TRBV9 and TRBJ1-3, reads DSGVTQTPKHLITATGQRVTLRCSPRSGDLSVYWYQQSLDQGLQFLIQYYNGEERAKGNILERFSAQQFPDLHSELNLSSLELGDSALYFCASSVGSIRGLSGNTIYFGEGSWLTVV.

The chain carries TRBV19 and TRBJ1-5; 8 nucleotides agree with TRBD1. The CDR3 totals 17 residues. J lost 0 bases, V lost 6 bases, and 10 bases had no gene match. Germline V gives CDR1 LNHDA, CDR2 SQIVND (reference sequence). The CDR3 DNA sequence: TGTGCCAGTAGCAGATACCGGGGACAGGTTAGCAATCAGCCCCAGCATTTT. It specifies CASSRYRGQVSNQPQHF.